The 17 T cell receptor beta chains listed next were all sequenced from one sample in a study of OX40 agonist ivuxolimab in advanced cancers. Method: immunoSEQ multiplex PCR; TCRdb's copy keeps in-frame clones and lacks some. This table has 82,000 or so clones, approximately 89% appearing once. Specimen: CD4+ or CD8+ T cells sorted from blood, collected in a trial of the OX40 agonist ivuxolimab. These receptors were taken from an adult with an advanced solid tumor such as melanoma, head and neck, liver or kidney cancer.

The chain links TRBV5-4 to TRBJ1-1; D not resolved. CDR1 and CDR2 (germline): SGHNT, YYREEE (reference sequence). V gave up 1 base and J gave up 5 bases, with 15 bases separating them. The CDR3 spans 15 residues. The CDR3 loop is CASSLSDFTRTEAFF. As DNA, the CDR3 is TGTGCCAGCAGCTTGTCCGACTTCACGCGGACTGAAGCTTTCTTT.

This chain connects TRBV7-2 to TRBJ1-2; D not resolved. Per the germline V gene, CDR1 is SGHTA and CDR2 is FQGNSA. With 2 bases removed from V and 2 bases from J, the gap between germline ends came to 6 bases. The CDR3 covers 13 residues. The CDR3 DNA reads TGTGCCAGCAGCTTATTGGGAAACTATGGCTACACCTTC. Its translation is CASSLLGNYGYTF.

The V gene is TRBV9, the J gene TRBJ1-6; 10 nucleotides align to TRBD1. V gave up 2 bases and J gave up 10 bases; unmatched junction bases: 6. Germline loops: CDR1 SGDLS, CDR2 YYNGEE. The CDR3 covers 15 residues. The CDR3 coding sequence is TGTGCCAGCAGCGTTTCCGACAGGGGGCGATCACCCCTCCACTTT. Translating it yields CASSVSDRGRSPLHF.

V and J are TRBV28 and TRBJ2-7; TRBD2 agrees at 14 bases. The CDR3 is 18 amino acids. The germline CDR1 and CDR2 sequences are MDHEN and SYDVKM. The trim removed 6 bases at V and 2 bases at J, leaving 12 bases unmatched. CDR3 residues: CASRIPGLAGGRTYEQYF. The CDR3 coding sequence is TGTGCCAGCAGAATACCAGGACTAGCGGGGGGTAGAACCTACGAGCAGTACTTC.

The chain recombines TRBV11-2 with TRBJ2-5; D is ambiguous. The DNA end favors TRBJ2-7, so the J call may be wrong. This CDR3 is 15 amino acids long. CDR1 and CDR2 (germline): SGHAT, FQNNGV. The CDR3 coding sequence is TGTGCCAGCAGCCCCGCTGGAAAAGACCCCTACGAGCAGTACTTC. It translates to CASSPAGKDPYEQYF.

CDR3 amino acids: CAIAEDREPYEQYF. The CDR3 region has the DNA TGTGCCATCGCCGAGGACAGGGAACCCTACGAGCAGTACTTC. This chain connects TRBV28 to TRBJ2-7; 8 positions agree with TRBD1. J was trimmed by 2 bases and V by 10 bases; bases with no gene match: 10. The CDR3 has 14 amino acids. Germline V CDR1 and CDR2: MDHEN, SYDVKM. The variable domain in full, completed from reference TRBV28 and TRBJ2-7, reads DVKVTQSSRYLVKRTGEKVFLECVQDMDHENMFWYRQDPGLGLRLIYFSYDVKMKEKGDIPEGYSVSREKKERFSLILESASTNQTSMYLCAIAEDREPYEQYFGPGTRLTVT.

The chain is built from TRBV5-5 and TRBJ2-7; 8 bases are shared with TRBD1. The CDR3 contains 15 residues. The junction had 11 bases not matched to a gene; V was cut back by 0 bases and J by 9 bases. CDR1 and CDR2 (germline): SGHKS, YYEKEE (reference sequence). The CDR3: CASSLGVRGRVGQYF. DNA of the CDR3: TGTGCCAGCAGCTTGGGTGTCAGGGGGCGCGTTGGGCAGTACTTC.

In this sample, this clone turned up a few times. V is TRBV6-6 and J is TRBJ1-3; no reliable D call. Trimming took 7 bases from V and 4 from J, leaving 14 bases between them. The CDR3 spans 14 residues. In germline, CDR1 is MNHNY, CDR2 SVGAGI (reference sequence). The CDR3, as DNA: TGTGCCAGCACCCCGGTGGCCCAAGGAAACACCATATATTTT. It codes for CASTPVAQGNTIYF.

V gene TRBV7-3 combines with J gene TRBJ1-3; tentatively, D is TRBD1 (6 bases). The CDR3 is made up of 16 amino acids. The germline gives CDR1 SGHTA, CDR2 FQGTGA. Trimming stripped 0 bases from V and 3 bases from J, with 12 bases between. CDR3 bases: TGTGCCAGCAGCTTAACGCCCGGCAGGGGTGGAAACACCATATATTTT. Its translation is CASSLTPGRGGNTIYF.

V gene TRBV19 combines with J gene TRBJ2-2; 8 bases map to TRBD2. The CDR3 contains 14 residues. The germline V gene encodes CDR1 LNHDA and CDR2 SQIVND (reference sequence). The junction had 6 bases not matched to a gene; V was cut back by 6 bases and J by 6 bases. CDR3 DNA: TGTGCCAGTAGAGCGGGGGTTCAGGCCGGGGAGCTGTTTTTT. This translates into CASRAGVQAGELFF.

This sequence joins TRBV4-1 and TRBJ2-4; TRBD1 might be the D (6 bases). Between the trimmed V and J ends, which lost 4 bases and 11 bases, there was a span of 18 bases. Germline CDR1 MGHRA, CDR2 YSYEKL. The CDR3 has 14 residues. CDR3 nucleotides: TGCGCCAGCAGCCCTGACTATCGACAGGTTGTTCAGTACTTC. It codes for CASSPDYRQVVQYF.

In DNA form, the CDR3 reads TGTGCCAGCAGTTCCTCTTTTCCGGGACTACGAAGCACAGATACGCAGTATTTT. Translating it yields CASSSSFPGLRSTDTQYF. This chain joins TRBV27 and TRBJ2-3; 7 bases map to TRBD2. CDR3 length: 18 residues. With 4 bases clipped from V and 0 bases from J, the junction kept 13 bases outside the gene matches. Germline CDR1 and CDR2: MNHEY and SMNVEV (reference sequence).

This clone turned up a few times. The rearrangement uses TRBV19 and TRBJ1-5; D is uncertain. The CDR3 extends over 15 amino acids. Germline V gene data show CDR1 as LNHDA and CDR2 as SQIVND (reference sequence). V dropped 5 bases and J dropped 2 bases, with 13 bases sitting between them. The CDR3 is CASSVQRGGNQPQHF. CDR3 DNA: TGTGCCAGTAGTGTCCAGAGAGGCGGCAATCAGCCCCAGCATTTT.

The DNA of the CDR3 is TGTGCCAGCAGACCCGGAGATACGCAGTATTTT. It is translated as CASRPGDTQYF. The chain employs TRBV6-4 and TRBJ2-3; D ambiguous. Trimming shortened V by 6 bases and J by 5 bases, and 6 bases separated the two germline ends. Germline assignment: CDR1 MRHNA and CDR2 SNTAGT. The CDR3 is made up of 11 amino acids.

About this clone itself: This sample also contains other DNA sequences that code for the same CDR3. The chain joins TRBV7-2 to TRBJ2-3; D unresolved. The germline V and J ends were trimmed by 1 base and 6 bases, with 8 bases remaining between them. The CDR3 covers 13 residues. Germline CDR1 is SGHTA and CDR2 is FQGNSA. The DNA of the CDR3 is TGTGCCAGCAGCTTAGGGGCCCGGGATACGCAGTATTTT. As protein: CASSLGARDTQYF.

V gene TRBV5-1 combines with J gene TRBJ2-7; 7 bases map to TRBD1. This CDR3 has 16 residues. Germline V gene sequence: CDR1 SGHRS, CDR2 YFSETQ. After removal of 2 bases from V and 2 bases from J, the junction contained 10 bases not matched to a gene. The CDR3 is CASSFRVNRGTYEQYF. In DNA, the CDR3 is TGCGCCAGCAGCTTCAGGGTCAACAGGGGAACCTACGAGCAGTACTTC.

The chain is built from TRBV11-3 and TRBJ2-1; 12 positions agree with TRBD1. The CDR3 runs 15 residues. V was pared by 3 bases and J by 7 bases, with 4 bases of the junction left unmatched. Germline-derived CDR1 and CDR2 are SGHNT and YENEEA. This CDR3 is CASSLGQGARNEQFF. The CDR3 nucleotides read TGTGCCAGCAGCTTGGGACAGGGGGCACGTAATGAGCAGTTCTTC.